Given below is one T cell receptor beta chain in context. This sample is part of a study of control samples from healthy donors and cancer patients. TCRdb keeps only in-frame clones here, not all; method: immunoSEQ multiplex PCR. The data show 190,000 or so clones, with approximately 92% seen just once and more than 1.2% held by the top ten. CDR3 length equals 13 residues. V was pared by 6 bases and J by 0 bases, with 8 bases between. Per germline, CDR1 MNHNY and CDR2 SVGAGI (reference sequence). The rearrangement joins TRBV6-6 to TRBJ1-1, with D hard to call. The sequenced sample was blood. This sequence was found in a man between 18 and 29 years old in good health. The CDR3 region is CASRYNMNTEAFF. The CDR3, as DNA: TGTGCCAGCAGGTATAACATGAACACTGAAGCTTTCTTT.